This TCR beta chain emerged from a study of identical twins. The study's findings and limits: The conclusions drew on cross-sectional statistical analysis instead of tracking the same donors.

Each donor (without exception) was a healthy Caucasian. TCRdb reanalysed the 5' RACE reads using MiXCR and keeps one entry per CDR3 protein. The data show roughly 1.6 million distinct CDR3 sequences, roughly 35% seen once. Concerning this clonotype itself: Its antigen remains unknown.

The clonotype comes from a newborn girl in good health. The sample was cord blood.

CDR3 sequence: CASSQDLAGGLAKNIQYF. CDR3 bases: TGCGCCAGCAGCCAAGACCTAGCGGGAGGGCTAGCCAAAAACATTCAGTACTTC. The V and J genes are TRBV4-1 and TRBJ2-4; 12 bases agree with TRBD2. CDR1 is MGHRA and CDR2 is YSYEKL in the germline V gene. V shed 0 bases and J 0 bases; nucleotides not matched to a gene: 3. The CDR3 sequence is 18 residues long.